This passage covers 3 T cell receptor beta chains from one sample sequenced in a study of post-analysis software for immune sequencing data. Study findings and constraints: The five TRBV segments detected at higher frequency in patients than in controls included TRBV5-6, TRBV5-1 and TRBV20-1.

Prepared libraries of TCR beta cDNA carried unique molecular identifiers. Each CDR3 protein gets one entry after TCRdb re-called the PCR reads with MiXCR. Of hundreds of thousands of distinct CDR3 sequences listed, 25% to 30% were seen once; the top ten hold 0.56%. These receptors have no identified antigens. The sample was blood. These receptors were obtained from a girl between 10 and 17 years old with multiple sclerosis.

V and J are TRBV4-3 and TRBJ2-1; 12 nucleotides agree with TRBD2. From germline, CDR1 is LGHNA and CDR2 YSLEER. CDR3 length: 19 amino acids. The V and J ends lost 0 bases and 5 bases, in that order; junction bases with no gene match: 11. CDR3 residues: CASSQDGLAGGPRDNEQFF. The CDR3, as DNA: TGCGCCAGCAGCCAAGATGGGCTAGCGGGAGGGCCTAGGGACAATGAGCAGTTCTTC.

This clonotype came up a few times. The chain employs TRBV10-3 and TRBJ2-5, with 7 bases that match TRBD2. The J call is uncertain, as TRBJ2-7 better fits the DNA end. CDR3 length: 14 residues. Per the germline V gene, CDR1 is ENHRY and CDR2 is SYGVKD. The CDR3 is CAISGAGVGDEQYF. The CDR3 nucleotides are TGTGCCATCAGTGGTGCGGGGGTCGGGGACGAGCAGTACTTC.

On this clonotype itself: Given a much more abundant clone one base away, this may be a read error. The J gene is TRBJ2-7, the V gene TRBV7-2; 9 bases fit TRBD1. Germline V gene data show CDR1 as SGHTA and CDR2 as FQGNSA. The trim removed 5 bases at V and 6 bases at J, leaving 8 bases unmatched. The CDR3 extends over 14 amino acids. For the CDR3, the DNA is TGTGCCAGCAGCAGATCGGGACAGGGCTGCGAGCAGTACTTC. Amino acids: CASSRSGQGCEQYF. The complete variable domain, with remaining parts taken from reference TRBV7-2 and TRBJ2-7, reads GAGVSQSPSNKVTEKGKDVELRCDPISGHTALYWYRQSLGQGLEFLIYFQGNSAPDKSGLPSDRFSAERTGGSVSTLTIQRTQQEDSAVYLCASSRSGQGCEQYFGPGTRLTVT.